This T cell receptor beta chain is drawn from a study of OX40 agonist ivuxolimab in advanced cancers. Notes on the research overall: Ivuxolimab, which targeted the costimulatory receptor OX40 (CD134), was an agonistic, fully human IgG2 monoclonal antibody. Intravenous ivuxolimab was administered to patients every 2 weeks at six dose levels: 0.01, 0.1, 0.3, 1.5, 3 and 10 mg/kg. Of the roughly 51 patients in dose escalation, about 20 had hepatocellular carcinoma, approximately 15 had melanoma, 9 had renal cell carcinoma and 9 had head and neck cancer. In the dose-escalation cohort, 82.7% of patients were male, and the mean age was around 60 years, with a range of about 23 to 80. Prior anti-PD-1, anti-PD-L1 or anti-CTLA-4 therapy was permitted, and approximately 41% of dose-escalation patients had received checkpoint inhibitors. Partial responses occurred in three dose-escalation patients, of whom one had hepatocellular carcinoma and two had cutaneous melanoma. The purpose of peripheral TCRbeta sequencing was to test whether ivuxolimab changed TCR sequence diversity and led to clonal T-cell expansion. The monotherapy dose-escalation portion (N of about 52 patients) of the phase I ivuxolimab trial is reported in the paper.

As concerns this clone: No cognate antigen has been identified for it. Base quality data are lacking; no much larger clone is found one base away.

Patients with autoimmune disease history or receiving systemic immunosuppression were excluded from the trial. In every dose cohort, peripheral blood was drawn for TCR sequencing at baseline, cycle 4 day 1, and cycle 7 day 1. Samples came from an open-label, multicenter, first-in-human phase I dose-escalation trial of ivuxolimab. Adults with locally advanced or metastatic head and neck squamous cell, hepatocellular, melanoma or renal cell carcinoma were enrolled in the trial. Before TCR sequencing, CD4+ T cells and CD8+ T cells were sorted from peripheral blood as separate populations. Genomic DNA was extracted from sorted cells for sequencing of the TCRbeta CDR3 region. The immunoSEQ Assay was used for sequencing of TCRbeta CDR3 regions. TCRdb took over this immuneACCESS table, retaining in-frame rearrangements with V and J assigned. Such tables are incomplete; in checked studies, under half of the missing clones stem from an unresolved V gene, and the remainder is unexplained. A total of roughly 25,000 clones appear in this sample, about 80% of them only once. About 1.3% of the sample belongs to the ten largest clones.

Findings and caveats that apply to the study as a whole: Clonal expansion of both CD4+ and CD8+ blood T cells was observed from baseline to week 6 at doses 0.1 to 3.0 mg/kg. Which antigens the clonally expanded peripheral T cells were specific for was not determined. After ivuxolimab, expanded clones were on average more numerous among CD8+ T cells than among CD4+ T cells. Low levels of normalized T-cell clonal expansion were also shown by some nonresponding patients. In the 0.1-3.0 mg/kg groups, partial responders were among the patients with the lowest normalized peripheral clonal expansion, particularly in CD8+ T cells.

The germline V gene provides CDR1 MDHEN and CDR2 SYDVKM. From cysteine to phenylalanine, the CDR3 is 13 amino acids long. The DNA shown is the 39-base CDR3, in frame from base 1. Compared with germline, V lacks 8 bases and J lacks 7 bases; bases without a gene match: 10. The material sequenced was CD4+ or CD8+ T cells sorted from blood, taken in a trial of the OX40 agonist ivuxolimab. This TCR came from an adult with an advanced solid tumor such as melanoma, head and neck, liver or kidney cancer. The chain joins TRBV28 to TRBJ1-2, and TRBD1 matches 7 of the central bases. For the CDR3, the sequence is CASGQVTGSGYTF. In nucleotides, the sequence is TGTGCCAGCGGACAGGTTACCGGGAGTGGCTACACCTTC.